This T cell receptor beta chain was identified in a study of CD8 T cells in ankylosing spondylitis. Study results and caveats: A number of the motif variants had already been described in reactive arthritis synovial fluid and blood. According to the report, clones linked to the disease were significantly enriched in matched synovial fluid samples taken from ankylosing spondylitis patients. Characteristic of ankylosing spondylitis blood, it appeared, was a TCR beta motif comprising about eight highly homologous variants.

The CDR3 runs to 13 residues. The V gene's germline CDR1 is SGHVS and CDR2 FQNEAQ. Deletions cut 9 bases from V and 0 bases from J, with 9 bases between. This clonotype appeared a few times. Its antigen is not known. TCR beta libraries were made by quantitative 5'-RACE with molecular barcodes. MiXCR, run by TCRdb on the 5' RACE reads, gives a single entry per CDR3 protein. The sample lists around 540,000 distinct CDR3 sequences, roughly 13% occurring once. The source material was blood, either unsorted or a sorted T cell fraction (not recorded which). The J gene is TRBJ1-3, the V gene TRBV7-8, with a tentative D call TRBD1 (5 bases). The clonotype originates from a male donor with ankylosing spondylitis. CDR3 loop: CAREGLSGNTIYF. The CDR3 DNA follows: TGTGCCAGAGAGGGGCTCTCTGGAAACACCATATATTTT. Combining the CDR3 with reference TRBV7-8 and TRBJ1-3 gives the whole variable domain GAGVSQSPRYKVAKRGQDVALRCDPISGHVSLFWYQQALGQGPEFLTYFQNEAQLDKSGLPSDRFFAERPEGSVSTLKIQRTQQEDSAVYLCAREGLSGNTIYFGEGSWLTVV.